This T cell receptor beta chain was sequenced during a study of T cells in Graves' hyperthyroidism and ophthalmopathy. Looking at the study overall: At the time of initial diagnosis and before any treatment, peripheral blood was collected. Whole-study findings and limits: Stable hyperthyroidism was separated from ophthalmopathy by a model based on 13 V-J features.

The CDR3 totals 14 residues. Germline V lookup: CDR1 SGDLS, CDR2 YYNGEE. The V gene lost 4 bases and the J gene lost 5 bases, with 16 bases spanning the gap. There are a few counts of this clonotype. Antigen unknown. Amplification of TCR beta CDR3 regions was performed using RNA transcripts as template. In the first-round RT-PCR of the TCR CDR3, the HTBI primer set was used. One entry per CDR3 protein, called by TCRdb with MiXCR from the multiplex PCR reads. Of 750,000 to 950,000 distinct CDR3 sequences listed, more than 30% are singletons. Sequenced material: blood. The chain recombines TRBV9 with TRBJ2-7, with a tentative D call TRBD1 (5 bases). The receptor's source is a man between 18 and 29 years old with Graves' hyperthyroidism. The CDR3 reads CASSRSGWLDEQYF. DNA of the CDR3: TGTGCCAGCAGCCGTTCAGGGTGGCTGGACGAGCAGTACTTC.